This TCR beta chain was documented in a study of blood T cell repertoires in COVID-19. Study-level background: COVID-19 samples collected from the United States, Italy and Spain covered acute and convalescent phases. PBMCs, B-cell-depleted T cells, or T cells were the source of the cDNA or gDNA that made up the material.

The CDR3 is 16 amino acids. CDR1 is MGHRA, CDR2 YSYEKL, per germline. Trimming left V 0 bases short and J 2 bases short, with 11 bases between. In the original processing: Amplifying reference gene primers gave estimates of nucleated cell counts. The protocol was immunoSEQ multiplex PCR, while the TCRdb copy is restricted to in-frame clones and leaves out a portion. V and J calls and clone size are as listed in that table; D and trimming were resolved from the DNA. The sample lists more than 250,000 clones, around 80% seen once, with 1% to 1.5% in the top ten. This TCR derives from a woman aged 50 to 60 with acute or convalescent COVID-19. This chain links TRBV4-1 with TRBJ1-5; TRBD1 might be the D (6 bases). The source material was peripheral blood. DNA for the CDR3: TGCGCCAGCAGCCAAGATGGCAGGGGCGGCAATCAGCCCCAGCATTTT. It codes for CASSQDGRGGNQPQHF.